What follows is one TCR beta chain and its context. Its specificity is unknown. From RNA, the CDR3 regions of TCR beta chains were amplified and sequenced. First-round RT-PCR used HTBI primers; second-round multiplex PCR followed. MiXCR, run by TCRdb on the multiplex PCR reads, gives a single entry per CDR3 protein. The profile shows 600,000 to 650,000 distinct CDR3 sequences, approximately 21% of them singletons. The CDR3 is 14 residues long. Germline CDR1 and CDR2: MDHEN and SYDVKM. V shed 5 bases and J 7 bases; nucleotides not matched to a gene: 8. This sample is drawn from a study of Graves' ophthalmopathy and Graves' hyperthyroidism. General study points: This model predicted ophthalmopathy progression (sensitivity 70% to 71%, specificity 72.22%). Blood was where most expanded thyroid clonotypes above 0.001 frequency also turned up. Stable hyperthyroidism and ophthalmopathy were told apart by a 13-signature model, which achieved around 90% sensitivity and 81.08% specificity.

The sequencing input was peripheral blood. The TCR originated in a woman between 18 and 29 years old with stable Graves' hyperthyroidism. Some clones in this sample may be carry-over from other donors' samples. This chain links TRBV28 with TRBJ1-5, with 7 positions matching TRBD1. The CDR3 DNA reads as TGTGCCAGCAGTGACGGACAGGTGGGACAGCCCCAGCATTTT. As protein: CASSDGQVGQPQHF.